The rows below give T cell receptor beta chains drawn from one sample of a study of glioma-infiltrating T cells. TCRdb re-analysed the multiplex PCR reads in MiXCR, keeping a single row per CDR3 protein. The sample lists about 190,000 distinct CDR3 sequences, approximately 30% seen once, with around 20% in the top ten. Sequences were obtained from glioma tissue, nonneoplastic brain tissue, or PBMCs (not recorded which). Source of these receptors: a human donor with low-grade glioma or glioblastoma, undergoing nonglioma brain surgery, or in good health (not recorded which). Both conserved end residues are part of each CDR3. Each record gives: V gene, D gene, clone size, CDR3 length, J gene, CDR3 DNA, CDR3 protein. The D gene is left open where the match is weak. Clone size is stated in some rows and not others, as once, few, many or a class when expanded.

>TRBV5-4|-|-|14|TRBJ2-5
TGTGCCAGCAGCTTGCAGGGAGGCGCTGAGACCCAGTACTTC
CASSLQGGAETQYF
>TRBV29-1|-|many|13|TRBJ2-5
TGCAGCGTTGAAACAGATACACAAGAGACCCAGTACTTC
CSVETDTQETQYF
>TRBV7-2|TRBD2|many|16|TRBJ2-3
TGTGCCAGCAGCTTTAGCGGGAGGGCCGGGGGAGATACGCAGTATTTT
CASSFSGRAGGDTQYF
>TRBV20-1|-|once|9|TRBJ2-7
TGCAGTGCTAGGGGGAAGCAGTACTTC
CSARGKQYF
>TRBV27|-|many|14|TRBJ2-2
TGTGCCAGCAGTTTGAGTGTTTGGACCGGGGAGCTGTTTTTT
CASSLSVWTGELFF
>TRBV7-6|TRBD1|-|14|TRBJ2-1
TGTGCCAGCAGCTTAGCAGGGGGCTACAATGAGCAGGTATTC
CASSLAGGYNEQVF
>TRBV12-5|-|few|18|TRBJ2-3
TGTGCTAGTGGCCGACCAAGGCCCCAAGGGGATAGCACAGATACGCAGTATTTT
CASGRPRPQGDSTDTQYF
>TRBV7-9|-|many|15|TRBJ1-1
TGTGCCAGCAGCCCTGCTGGTTTTAGACTGACTGAAGCTTTCTTT
CASSPAGFRLTEAFF
>TRBV5-1|-|-|14|TRBJ2-7
TGCGCCAGCAGCCCCGGGACCGCTATCTACGAGCAGTACTTC
CASSPGTAIYEQYF
>TRBV5-1|TRBD2|few|15|TRBJ2-7
TGCGCCAGCAGAGACCCGGGAGGTTCTGACTACGAGCAGTACTTC
CASRDPGGSDYEQYF
>TRBV12-3/TRBV12-4|-|many|13|TRBJ2-2
TGTGCCAGCAGCCCGCGAGGCACCGGGGAGCTGTTTTTT
CASSPRGTGELFF
>TRBV28|-|many|15|TRBJ2-3
TGTGCCAGCAGTACCTCGGAGCGGTACACAGATACGCAGTATTTT
CASSTSERYTDTQYF
>TRBV11-2|-|many|14|TRBJ2-3
TGTGCCAGCAGCTTAGATAGGGTTCGAGATACGCAGTATTTT
CASSLDRVRDTQYF
>TRBV12-5|-|-|18|TRBJ2-5
TGTGCTAGTGGTATCTCCGCTCATCAGGGATGGCGTAGTGAGACCGAGTACTTC
CASGISAHQGWRSETEYF
>TRBV4-3|TRBD2|many|14|TRBJ2-1
TGCGCCAGCAGCCAGTCCCTACTAGCGGGAGTTACGTTCTTC
CASSQSLLAGVTFF
>TRBV28|-|many|12|TRBJ2-1
TGTGCCAGCAGTTCCGTGGATAATGAGCAGTTCTTC
CASSSVDNEQFF
>TRBV28|-|-|10|TRBJ2-1
TGCACATCAGGGCGGGGTGAGCAGTTCTTC
CTSGRGEQFF
>TRBV18|TRBD1|few|16|TRBJ1-2
TGTGCCAGATCACCCCCCTGGACAGGGGGAGAGGGTGGCTACACCTTC
CARSPPWTGGEGGYTF
>TRBV3-1|TRBD2|many|16|TRBJ2-5
TGTGCCAGCAGCCAAGGTATAGCGGGAGGCCAAGAGACCCAGTACTTC
CASSQGIAGGQETQYF
>TRBV20-1|TRBD2|many|15|TRBJ2-7
TGCAGTGCTAGTAAGACTAGCGGTTTCTCCTACGAGCAGTACTTC
CSASKTSGFSYEQYF
>TRBV27|-|many|14|TRBJ2-2
TGTGCCAGCAGTTGGGGGATCAACACCGGGGAGCTGTTTTTT
CASSWGINTGELFF
>TRBV7-2|-|many|12|TRBJ2-7
TGTGCCAGCAGTTGGTCCACCGACGAGCAGTACTTC
CASSWSTDEQYF
>TRBV4-1|-|many|16|TRBJ1-1
TGCGCCAGCAGCCAAGTGGGGGGCGGGTATAGCACTGAAGCTTTCTTT
CASSQVGGGYSTEAFF
>TRBV18|TRBD1|many|14|TRBJ1-5
TGTGCCAGCAGTCCGGGACAGGGCAATCAGCCCCAGCATTTT
CASSPGQGNQPQHF
>TRBV28|-|many|15|TRBJ2-1
TGTGCCAGCAGTTTTGGGGGGCGAGGGGGGAATGAGCAGTTCTTC
CASSFGGRGGNEQFF
>TRBV12-5|-|-|12|TRBJ2-3
TGTGCTAGTTTGGTGGGGGCAGATACGCAGTATTTT
CASLVGADTQYF
>TRBV3-1|-|many|15|TRBJ1-1
TGTGCCAGCAGCCAACTAGGACTAAAGAACACTGAAGCTTTCTTT
CASSQLGLKNTEAFF
>TRBV4-3|-|few|16|TRBJ2-2
TGCGCCAGCAGCCAAGAGTACGCAGGGAGGACCGGGGAGCTGTTTTTT
CASSQEYAGRTGELFF
>TRBV7-6|TRBD1|many|16|TRBJ2-3
TGTGCCAGCAGCCCTCAAGACAGGGTTGGCACAGATACGCAGTATTTT
CASSPQDRVGTDTQYF
>TRBV19|-|-|15|TRBJ1-2
TGTGCCAGCCTCCCGGGACACCCAACGCTCTATGGCTACACCTTC
CASLPGHPTLYGYTF
>TRBV29-1|TRBD2|few|17|TRBJ2-3
TGCAGCGTCCAACTCACCGGACTAGCGGCAAGCACAGATACGCAGTATTTT
CSVQLTGLAASTDTQYF
>TRBV4-1|-|many|15|TRBJ2-1
TGCGCCAGCAGCCAAGATGGCGGGCCCAGCAATGAGCAGTTCTTC
CASSQDGGPSNEQFF
>TRBV4-2|-|many|15|TRBJ1-5
TGTGCCAGCAGCCAAGATGACGGAGACAATCAGCCCCAGCATTTT
CASSQDDGDNQPQHF
>TRBV24-1|-|many|15|TRBJ2-3
TGTGCCACCAGTGACCTGGGGGGTAGGACAGATACGCAGTATTTT
CATSDLGGRTDTQYF
>TRBV11-2|-|many|13|TRBJ2-7
TGTGCCAGCAGCTTAGGGACGATGAACGAGCAGTACTTC
CASSLGTMNEQYF
>TRBV15|TRBD1|many|16|TRBJ1-2
TGTGCCACCAGCCCGAGGGGGACAGGCGTTGGCTATGGCTACACCTTC
CATSPRGTGVGYGYTF
>TRBV4-2|TRBD2|many|18|TRBJ2-3
TGTGCCAGCAGCCAAGAGTCGCAGCGGGAGTATGGCACAGATACGCAGTATTTT
CASSQESQREYGTDTQYF
>TRBV27|-|many|8|TRBJ1-1
TGTGCCAGCACTGAAGCTTTCTTT
CASTEAFF
>TRBV29-1|TRBD2|many|13|TRBJ2-7
TGCAGCGTTGTAGCGGGAGGGCCTCACGAGCAGTACTTC
CSVVAGGPHEQYF
>TRBV19|-|few|17|TRBJ2-1
TGTGCCAGTAGTATAGGGCGTCAGATTGAGGCCCACAATGAGCAGTTCTTC
CASSIGRQIEAHNEQFF
>TRBV6-1|-|many|14|TRBJ2-7
TGTGCCAGCAGTGAACTCGCAGCTGCCTACGAGCAGTACTTC
CASSELAAAYEQYF
>TRBV19|-|few|16|TRBJ2-1
TGTGCCAGTAGTATTAGCGCCCCTTTCACCCTAAATGAGCAGTTCTTC
CASSISAPFTLNEQFF
>TRBV15|-|many|16|TRBJ1-2
TGTGCCACCAGCAGAGATCGAGGAGGTTTTGCGTTGGGCTACACCTTC
CATSRDRGGFALGYTF
>TRBV4-1|TRBD2|many|18|TRBJ2-1
TGCGCCAGCAGCCAACTTGGACTAGCGGGAGGGCGGGACAATGAGCAGTTCTTC
CASSQLGLAGGRDNEQFF
>TRBV29-1|-|many|14|TRBJ1-1
TGCAGCTCCAAGACAGCGAGGACCGACACTGAAGCTTTCTTT
CSSKTARTDTEAFF
>TRBV20-1|TRBD1|many|12|TRBJ1-2
TGCAGTGCGACAGGACAGGGGGCCGGCTACACCTTC
CSATGQGAGYTF
>TRBV7-2|-|many|14|TRBJ1-3
TGTGCCAGCAGCTTGTACGGCTCTGGAAACACCATATATTTT
CASSLYGSGNTIYF
>TRBV6-2/TRBV6-3|-|many|14|TRBJ1-5
TGTGCCAGCAGCGAACTGGGGACGGCGGAGCCCCAGCATTTT
CASSELGTAEPQHF
>TRBV6-5|-|-|13|TRBJ2-3
TGTGCCAGCAGAACTCAAGAGTCGCAGCCCCAGTATTTT
CASRTQESQPQYF
>TRBV10-2|-|-|15|TRBJ2-3
TGCGCCAGCAGTGAACGAGCCCCTGGGGCAGATACGCAGTATTTT
CASSERAPGADTQYF
>TRBV4-1|TRBD2|many|18|TRBJ2-1
TGCGCCAGCAGCCCTCTAACAGGGGAAGCGGGAGGTAGGGATGAGCAGTTCTTC
CASSPLTGEAGGRDEQFF
>TRBV28|TRBD2|many|15|TRBJ2-2
TGTGCCAGTACCGGGGCTAGCGGACCCACCGGGGAGCTGTTTTTT
CASTGASGPTGELFF
>TRBV6-1|-|many|15|TRBJ1-5
TGTGCCAGCAGTGACTTCGACAGATACTATCAGCCCCAGCATTTT
CASSDFDRYYQPQHF
>TRBV6-2/TRBV6-3|TRBD1|-|16|TRBJ2-5
TGTGCCAGCAGTTGCTACCCGGGACAGGGGATGGGGACCCAGTACTTC
CASSCYPGQGMGTQYF
>TRBV20-1|TRBD2|-|17|TRBJ2-3
TGCAGTGCTAGTAGCGGGAGCGGTCGGATCTATCCAGATACGCAGTATTTT
CSASSGSGRIYPDTQYF
>TRBV10-3|-|-|15|TRBJ2-2
TGTGCCATCAGTGTTGTCAGCGCGAACACCGGGGAGCTGTTTTTT
CAISVVSANTGELFF
>TRBV2|-|-|16|TRBJ2-5
TGTGCCAGCAGTGCGCTGGGGGGCGACAGTCAAGAGACCCAGTACTTC
CASSALGGDSQETQYF
>TRBV7-9|-|many|12|TRBJ2-7
TGTGCCAGCAGCTCGACCATCTACGAGCAGTACTTC
CASSSTIYEQYF
>TRBV5-1|TRBD2|-|17|TRBJ2-7
TGCCCCAGCAGCTCGGGACTAGCTATCCCCGGGGACTACGAGCAGTACTTC
CPSSSGLAIPGDYEQYF